The 5 T cell receptor beta chains below all came from one sample that was sequenced in a study of blood T cell repertoires in COVID-19. The data were produced by immunoSEQ multiplex PCR, yet TCRdb's version contains in-frame clones alone and is incomplete. Of approximately 60,000 clones in the sample, 85% were seen once. Sequenced sample: peripheral blood. These receptors originate from a human donor in a cohort sampled during active COVID-19.

The chain employs TRBV12-3 or TRBV12-4 and TRBJ1-1, with TRBD1 identical over 7 bases. V was pared by 6 bases and J by 5 bases, with 6 bases of the junction left unmatched. The CDR3 has 13 residues. Here the CDR3 DNA reads TGTGCCAGCAGCTACGGACAGGCTACTGAAGCTTTCTTT. Amino acid sequence: CASSYGQATEAFF.

CDR3 nucleotide sequence: TGCGCCAGCAGGCCTAAGCGGGGGGGAAGCACCGGGGAGCTGTTTTTT. It codes for CASRPKRGGSTGELFF. The chain couples TRBV10-2 to TRBJ2-2, with 10 bases lining up with TRBD2. Germline V lookup: CDR1 WSHSY, CDR2 SAAADI. V lost 6 bases and J lost 4; bases outside the gene matches: 8. The CDR3 totals 16 residues.

This chain links TRBV4-1 with TRBJ1-2; TRBD1 aligns across 8 bases. V shed 2 bases and J 4 bases; nucleotides not matched to a gene: 6. This CDR3 is built from 15 residues. Germline-derived CDR1 and CDR2 are MGHRA and YSYEKL. CDR3 DNA sequence: TGCGCCAGCAGCCAACGGGGACAGGCGAGCTATGGCTACACCTTC. Its protein product is CASSQRGQASYGYTF.

The V call is TRBV12-3 or TRBV12-4, the J call TRBJ1-2; a weak D match, TRBD1 (5 bases). Trimming removed 2 bases from V and 8 bases from J, with 9 bases in between. The CDR3 spans 12 residues. Here the CDR3 reads CASSLKGRGYTF. Here the CDR3 DNA reads TGTGCCAGCAGTTTAAAGGGGCGAGGCTACACCTTC.

The rearrangement uses TRBV9 and TRBJ1-1; tentatively, D is TRBD1 (6 bases). This CDR3 is built from 15 residues. From germline, CDR1 is SGDLS and CDR2 YYNGEE. The ends were cut back, 4 bases at V and 1 base at J, with 14 bases in the middle. The CDR3 DNA sequence: TGTGCCAGCAGCCCCCTCGGGACACAGAACACTGAAGCTTTCTTT. Its protein is CASSPLGTQNTEAFF.